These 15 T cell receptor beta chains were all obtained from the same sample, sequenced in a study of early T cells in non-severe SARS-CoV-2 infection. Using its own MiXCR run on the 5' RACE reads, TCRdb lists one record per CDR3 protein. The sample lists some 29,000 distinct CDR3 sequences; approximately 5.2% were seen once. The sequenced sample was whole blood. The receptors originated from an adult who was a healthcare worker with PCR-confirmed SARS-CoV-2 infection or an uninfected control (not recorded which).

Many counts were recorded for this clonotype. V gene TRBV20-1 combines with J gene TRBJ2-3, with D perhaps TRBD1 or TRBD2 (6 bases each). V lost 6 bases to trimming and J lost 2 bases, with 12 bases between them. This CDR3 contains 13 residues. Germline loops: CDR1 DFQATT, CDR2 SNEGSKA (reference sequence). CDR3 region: CSALRGATDTQYF. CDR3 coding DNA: TGCAGTGCCCTAAGGGGGGCCACAGATACGCAGTATTTT.

The CDR3 region has the DNA TGTGCCTGGAGTAGGGCTTCCAGCACAGATACGCAGTATTTT. Translating it yields CAWSRASSTDTQYF. The chain employs TRBV30 and TRBJ2-3, with D uncertain. V shed 2 bases and J shed 0 bases, with 9 bases lying between them. Germline V gene sequence: CDR1 GTSNPN, CDR2 SVGIG (reference sequence). This CDR3 comprises 14 residues.

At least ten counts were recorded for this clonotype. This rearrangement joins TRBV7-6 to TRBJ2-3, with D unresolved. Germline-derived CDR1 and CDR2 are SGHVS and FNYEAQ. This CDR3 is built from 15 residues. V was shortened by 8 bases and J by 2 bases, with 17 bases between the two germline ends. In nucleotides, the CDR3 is TGTGCCAGCTCGGCTGAATCCTGGACCACAGATACGCAGTATTTT. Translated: CASSAESWTTDTQYF.

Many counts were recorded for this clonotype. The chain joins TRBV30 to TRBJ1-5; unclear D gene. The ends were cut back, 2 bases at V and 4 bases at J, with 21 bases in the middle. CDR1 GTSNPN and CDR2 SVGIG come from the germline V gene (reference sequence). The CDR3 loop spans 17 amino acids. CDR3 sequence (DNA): TGTGCCTGGAGTCCTTGGCCCCTTAAAAGGGCTAATCAGCCCCAGCATTTT. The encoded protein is CAWSPWPLKRANQPQHF.

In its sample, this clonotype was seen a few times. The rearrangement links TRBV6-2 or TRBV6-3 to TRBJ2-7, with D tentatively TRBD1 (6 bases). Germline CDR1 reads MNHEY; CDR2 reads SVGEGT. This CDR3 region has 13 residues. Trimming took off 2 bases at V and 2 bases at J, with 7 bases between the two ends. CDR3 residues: CASSYGQTYEQYF. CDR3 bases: TGTGCCAGCAGTTACGGACAGACCTACGAGCAGTACTTC.

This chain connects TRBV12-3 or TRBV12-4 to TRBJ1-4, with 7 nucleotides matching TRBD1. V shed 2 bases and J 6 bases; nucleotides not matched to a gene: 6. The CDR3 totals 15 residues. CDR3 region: CASSLPQTGDEKLFF. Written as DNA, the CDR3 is TGTGCCAGCAGTTTACCGCAAACAGGGGATGAAAAACTGTTTTTT.

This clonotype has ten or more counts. The CDR3 region is CASSLTQGGYGELFF. The CDR3 DNA reads as TGTGCCAGCAGCTTAACACAGGGTGGATACGGGGAGCTGTTTTTT. The chain links TRBV11-3 to TRBJ2-2; D perhaps matches TRBD1 (6 bases). The CDR3 spans 15 residues. Trimming cost V 2 bases and J 7 bases, with 14 bases left between them. Germline assignment: CDR1 SGHNT and CDR2 YENEEA. The whole variable domain, filled in from reference TRBV11-3 and TRBJ2-2, reads EAGVVQSPRYKIIEKKQPVAFWCNPISGHNTLYWYLQNLGQGPELLIRYENEEAVDDSQLPKDRFSAERLKGVDSTLKIQPAELGDSAVYLCASSLTQGGYGELFFGEGSRLTVL.

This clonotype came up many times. As DNA, the CDR3 is TGTGCCAGCAGTTACTCAGAGAATCAGCCCCAGCATTTT. Protein: CASSYSENQPQHF. The chain employs TRBV6-5 and TRBJ1-5; unclear D gene. This CDR3 is built from 13 residues. V was cut by 0 bases and J by 4 bases, with 4 bases left in between. Germline CDR1 MNHEY, CDR2 SVGAGI.

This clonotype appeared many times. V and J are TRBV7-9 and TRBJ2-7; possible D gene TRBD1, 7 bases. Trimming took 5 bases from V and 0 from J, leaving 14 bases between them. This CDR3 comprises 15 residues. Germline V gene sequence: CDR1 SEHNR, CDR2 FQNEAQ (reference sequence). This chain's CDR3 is CASSGGTAFSYEQYF. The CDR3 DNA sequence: TGTGCCAGCAGCGGCGGGACAGCTTTCTCCTACGAGCAGTACTTC. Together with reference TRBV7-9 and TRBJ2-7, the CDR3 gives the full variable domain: DTGVSQNPRHKITKRGQNVTFRCDPISEHNRLYWYRQTLGQGPEFLTYFQNEAQLEKSRLLSDRFSAERPKGSFSTLEIQRTEQGDSAMYLCASSGGTAFSYEQYFGPGTRLTVT.

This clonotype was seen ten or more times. CDR3 loop: CASSIRDNNQPQHF. Here the CDR3 DNA reads TGTGCCAGTAGTATACGGGACAACAATCAGCCCCAGCATTTT. The genes are TRBV19 and TRBJ1-5; D perhaps matches TRBD1 (6 bases). Trimming removed 2 bases from V and 3 bases from J, with 8 bases in between. Per the germline V gene, CDR1 is LNHDA and CDR2 is SQIVND (reference sequence). There are 14 residues in the CDR3.

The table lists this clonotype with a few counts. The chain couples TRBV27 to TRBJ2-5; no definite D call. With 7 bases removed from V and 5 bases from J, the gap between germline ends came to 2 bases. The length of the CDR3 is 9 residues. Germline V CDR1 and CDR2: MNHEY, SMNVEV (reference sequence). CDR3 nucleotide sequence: TGTGCCAGCAACGAGACCCAGTACTTC. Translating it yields CASNETQYF.

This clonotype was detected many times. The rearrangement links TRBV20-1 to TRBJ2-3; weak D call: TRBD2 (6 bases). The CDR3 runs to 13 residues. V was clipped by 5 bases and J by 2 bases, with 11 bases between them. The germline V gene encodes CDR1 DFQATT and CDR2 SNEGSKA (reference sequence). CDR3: CSAGGTVTDTQYF. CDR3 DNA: TGCAGTGCTGGCGGGACGGTCACAGATACGCAGTATTTT.

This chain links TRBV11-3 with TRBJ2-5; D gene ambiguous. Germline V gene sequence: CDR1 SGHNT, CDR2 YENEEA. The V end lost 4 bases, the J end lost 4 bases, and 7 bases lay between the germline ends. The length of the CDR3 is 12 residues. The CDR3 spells CASSSPGETQYF. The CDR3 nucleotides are TGTGCCAGCAGCTCCCCGGGAGAGACCCAGTACTTC.

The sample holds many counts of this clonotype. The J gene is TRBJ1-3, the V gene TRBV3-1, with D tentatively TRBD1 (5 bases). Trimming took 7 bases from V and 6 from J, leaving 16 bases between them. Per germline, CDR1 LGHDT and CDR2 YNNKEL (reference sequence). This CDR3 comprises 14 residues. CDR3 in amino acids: CASNRGDLANTIYF. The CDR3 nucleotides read TGTGCCAGCAACCGGGGGGATCTGGCAAACACCATATATTTT.

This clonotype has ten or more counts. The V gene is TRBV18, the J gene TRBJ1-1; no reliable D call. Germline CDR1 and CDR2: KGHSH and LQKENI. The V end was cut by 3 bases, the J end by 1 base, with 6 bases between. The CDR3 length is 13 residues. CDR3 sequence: CASSPGRNTEAFF. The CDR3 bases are TGTGCCAGCTCACCTGGACGGAACACTGAAGCTTTCTTT.